The T cell receptor beta chain described here comes from a study of cytomegalovirus exposure and HLA in healthy donors. Overall study findings and caveats: Under in vitro conditions, a few CMV-associated chains were confirmed as specific for CMV antigens. A later analysis found that most CMV-associated TCR beta chains appeared HLA-restricted. Earlier analysis looked at TCR beta V segments, and most were productive about 90% or about 30% of the time.

PCR used 60 Vbeta primers and 13 Jbeta primers. The method was immunoSEQ multiplex PCR; TCRdb's version includes in-frame clones alone and lacks a portion of them. This table holds around 85,000 clones, nearly 80% found once. Worth noting for this clone: Antigen: not known. In the same sample, other DNA sequences code for this CDR3.

The clonotype comes from a woman between 50 and 59 years old in good health and CMV-seropositive. Sequenced sample: PBMCs.

The CDR3 DNA is TGTGCCAGCAGCCCGACAGGTGATCAGCCCCAGCATTTT. Translated: CASSPTGDQPQHF. The J gene is TRBJ1-5, the V gene TRBV7-9, with TRBD1 as a possible D gene (6 bases). The length of the CDR3 is 13 residues. The ends were cut back, 5 bases at V and 5 bases at J, with 10 bases in the middle. Germline assignment: CDR1 SEHNR and CDR2 FQNEAQ (reference sequence).